This T cell receptor beta chain comes out of a study of CD8 T cells in ankylosing spondylitis. Study results and limitations: What appeared characteristic of ankylosing spondylitis blood was a TCR beta motif of eight highly homologous variants.

TCRdb redid the calling of the 5' RACE reads with MiXCR, one entry per CDR3 protein. The sample includes hundreds of thousands of distinct CDR3 sequences, roughly 27% of them seen just once. Worth noting for this clonotype: The antigen remains undetermined.

The specimen sequenced was blood, either unsorted or a sorted T cell fraction (not recorded which). The TCR originated in a male donor with ankylosing spondylitis.

The CDR3 reads CASSNDGNTEAFF. The CDR3 DNA reads TGTGCCAGCAGCAACGACGGGAACACTGAAGCTTTCTTT. The V call is TRBV12-3 or TRBV12-4, the J call TRBJ1-1; D is uncertain. V lost 6 bases, J lost 1 base, and 9 bases lay in between. The CDR3 length is 13 residues.